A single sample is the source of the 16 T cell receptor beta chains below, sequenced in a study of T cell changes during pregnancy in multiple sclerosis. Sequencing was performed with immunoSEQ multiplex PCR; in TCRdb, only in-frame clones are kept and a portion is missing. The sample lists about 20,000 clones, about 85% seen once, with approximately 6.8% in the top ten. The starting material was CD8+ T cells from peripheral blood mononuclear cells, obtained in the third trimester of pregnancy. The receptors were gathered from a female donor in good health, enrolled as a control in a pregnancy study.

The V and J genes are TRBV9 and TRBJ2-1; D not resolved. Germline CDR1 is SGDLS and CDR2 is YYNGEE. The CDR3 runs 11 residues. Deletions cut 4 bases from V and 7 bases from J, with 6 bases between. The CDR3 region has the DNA TGTGCCAGCAGCACTGCAAATGAGCAGTTCTTC. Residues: CASSTANEQFF. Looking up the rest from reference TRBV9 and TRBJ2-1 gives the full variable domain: DSGVTQTPKHLITATGQRVTLRCSPRSGDLSVYWYQQSLDQGLQFLIQYYNGEERAKGNILERFSAQQFPDLHSELNLSSLELGDSALYFCASSTANEQFFGPGTRLTVL.

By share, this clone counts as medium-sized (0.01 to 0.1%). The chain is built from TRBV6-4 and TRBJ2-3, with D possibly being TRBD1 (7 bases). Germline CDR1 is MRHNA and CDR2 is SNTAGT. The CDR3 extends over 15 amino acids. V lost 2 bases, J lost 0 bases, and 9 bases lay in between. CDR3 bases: TGTGCCAGCAGTGACCAGGGGGGTAGCACAGATACGCAGTATTTT. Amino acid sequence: CASSDQGGSTDTQYF.

The CDR3 nucleotides are TGTGCCAGCAGCTTTGGTGATGATGGGAGGACAGATACGCAGTATTTT. It translates to CASSFGDDGRTDTQYF. The chain employs TRBV5-4 and TRBJ2-3; TRBD2 is a possible D gene (6 bases). V was shortened by 2 bases and J by 3 bases, with 16 bases between the two germline ends. This CDR3 region has 16 residues. The germline V gene encodes CDR1 SGHNT and CDR2 YYREEE (reference sequence).

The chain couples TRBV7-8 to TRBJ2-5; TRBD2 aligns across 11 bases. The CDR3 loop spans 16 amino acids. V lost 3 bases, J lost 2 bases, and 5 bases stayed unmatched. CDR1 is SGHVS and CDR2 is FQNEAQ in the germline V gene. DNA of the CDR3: TGTGCCAGCAGCTTCCCCACTAGCGGGGGTCAAGAGACCCAGTACTTC. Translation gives CASSFPTSGGQETQYF.

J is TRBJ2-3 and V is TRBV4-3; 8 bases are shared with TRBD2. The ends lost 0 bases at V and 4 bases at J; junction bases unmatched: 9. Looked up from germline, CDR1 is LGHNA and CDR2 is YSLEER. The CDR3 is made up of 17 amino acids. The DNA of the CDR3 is TGCGCCAGCAGCCAAGATCACGGAGCGGGAGTCCCAGATACGCAGTATTTT. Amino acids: CASSQDHGAGVPDTQYF.

CDR3: CASSTSGGYNEQFF. CDR3 DNA sequence: TGTGCCAGCAGCACCTCAGGGGGGTACAATGAGCAGTTCTTC. This rearrangement joins TRBV7-9 to TRBJ2-1; a weak D match, TRBD1 (7 bases). The CDR3 is 14 amino acids. Germline V CDR1 and CDR2: SEHNR, FQNEAQ (reference sequence). The ends were cut back, 5 bases at V and 4 bases at J, with 12 bases in the middle.

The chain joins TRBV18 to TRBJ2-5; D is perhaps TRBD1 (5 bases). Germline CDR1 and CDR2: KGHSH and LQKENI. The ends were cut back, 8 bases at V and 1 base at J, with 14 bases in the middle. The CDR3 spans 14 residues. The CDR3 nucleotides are TGTGCCAGCCCGGATAAGGGGTTCCAAGAGACCCAGTACTTC. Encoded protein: CASPDKGFQETQYF.

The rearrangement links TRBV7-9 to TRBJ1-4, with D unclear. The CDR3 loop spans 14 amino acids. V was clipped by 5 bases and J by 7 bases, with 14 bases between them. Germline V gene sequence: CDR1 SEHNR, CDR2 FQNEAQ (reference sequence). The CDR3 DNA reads TGTGCCAGCAGCGAAGGGAGAGGTGCTGAAAAACTGTTTTTT. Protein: CASSEGRGAEKLFF.

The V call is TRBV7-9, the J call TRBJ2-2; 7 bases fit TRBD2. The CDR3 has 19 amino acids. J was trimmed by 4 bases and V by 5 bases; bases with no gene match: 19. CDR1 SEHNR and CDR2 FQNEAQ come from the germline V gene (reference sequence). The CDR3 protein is CASSDPATTGLGGTGELFF. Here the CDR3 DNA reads TGTGCCAGCAGCGACCCTGCGACCACTGGACTAGGAGGCACCGGGGAGCTGTTTTTT.

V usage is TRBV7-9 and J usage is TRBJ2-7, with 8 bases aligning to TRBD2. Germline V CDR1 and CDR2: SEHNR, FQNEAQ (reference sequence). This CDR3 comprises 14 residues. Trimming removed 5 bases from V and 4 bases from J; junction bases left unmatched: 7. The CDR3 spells CASSPELAVYEQYF. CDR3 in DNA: TGTGCCAGCAGCCCCGAACTAGCGGTTTACGAGCAGTACTTC.

The DNA of the CDR3 is TGTGCCAGCAGATTGATAGGGGCCCTCCACTTT. This sequence encodes CASRLIGALHF. The chain is built from TRBV28 and TRBJ1-6, with a possible D match to TRBD1 (5 bases). This CDR3 spans 11 amino acids. The germline V gene encodes CDR1 MDHEN and CDR2 SYDVKM. V lost 6 bases to trimming and J lost 14 bases, with 11 bases between them.

CDR3 in DNA: TGTGCCAGCAGTTTGGTCAGGGACACTGAAGCTTTCTTT. This gives the protein CASSLVRDTEAFF. The rearrangement links TRBV27 to TRBJ1-1, with TRBD1 as a possible D gene (5 bases). Per germline, CDR1 MNHEY and CDR2 SMNVEV (reference sequence). The CDR3 totals 13 residues. V was pared by 3 bases and J by 3 bases, with 8 bases between.

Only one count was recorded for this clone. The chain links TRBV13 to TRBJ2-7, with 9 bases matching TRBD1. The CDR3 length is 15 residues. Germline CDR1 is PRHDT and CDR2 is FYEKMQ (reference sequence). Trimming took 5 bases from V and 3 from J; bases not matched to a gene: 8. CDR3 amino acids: CASSRLGQGYYEQYF. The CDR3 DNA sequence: TGTGCCAGCAGCAGATTGGGACAGGGTTACTACGAGCAGTACTTC.

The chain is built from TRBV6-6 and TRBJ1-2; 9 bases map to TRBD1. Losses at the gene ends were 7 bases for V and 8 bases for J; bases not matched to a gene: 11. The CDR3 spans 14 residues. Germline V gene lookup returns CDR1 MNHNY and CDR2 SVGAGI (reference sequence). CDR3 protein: CASNQQGAEEGYTF. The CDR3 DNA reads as TGTGCCAGCAATCAACAGGGGGCGGAAGAGGGCTACACCTTC.

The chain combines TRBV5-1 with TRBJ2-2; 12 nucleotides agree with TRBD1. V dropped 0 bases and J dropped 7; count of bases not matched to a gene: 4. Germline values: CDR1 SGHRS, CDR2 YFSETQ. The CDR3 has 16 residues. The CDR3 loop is CASSLAGQGAYGELFF. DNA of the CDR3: TGCGCCAGCAGCTTGGCGGGACAGGGGGCATACGGGGAGCTGTTTTTT.

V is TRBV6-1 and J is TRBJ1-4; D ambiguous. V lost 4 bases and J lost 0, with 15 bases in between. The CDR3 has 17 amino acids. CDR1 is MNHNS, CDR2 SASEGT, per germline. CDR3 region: CASSGNTQLATNEKLFF. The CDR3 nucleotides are TGTGCCAGCAGTGGAAACACACAGCTTGCAACTAATGAAAAACTGTTTTTT.